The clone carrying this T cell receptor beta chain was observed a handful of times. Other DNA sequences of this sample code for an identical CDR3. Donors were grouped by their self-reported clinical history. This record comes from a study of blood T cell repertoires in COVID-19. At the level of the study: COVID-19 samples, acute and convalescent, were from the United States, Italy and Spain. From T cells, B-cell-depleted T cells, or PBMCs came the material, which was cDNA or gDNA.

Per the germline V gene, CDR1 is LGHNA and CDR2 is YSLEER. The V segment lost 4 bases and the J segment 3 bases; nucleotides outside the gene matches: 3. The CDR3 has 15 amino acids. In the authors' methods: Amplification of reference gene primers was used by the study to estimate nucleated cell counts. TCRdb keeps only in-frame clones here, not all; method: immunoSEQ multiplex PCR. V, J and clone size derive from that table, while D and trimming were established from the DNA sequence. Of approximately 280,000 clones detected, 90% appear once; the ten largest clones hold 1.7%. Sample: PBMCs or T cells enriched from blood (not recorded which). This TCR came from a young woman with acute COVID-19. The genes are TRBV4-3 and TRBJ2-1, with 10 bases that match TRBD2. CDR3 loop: CASSPGLAVYNEQFF. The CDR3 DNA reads TGCGCCAGCAGCCCTGGACTAGCGGTCTACAATGAGCAGTTCTTC.